The 31 T cell receptor beta chains below come from one sample, sequenced in a study of blood T cell repertoires in COVID-19 (dated by TCRdb to 2020 to 2021). Libraries came from the immunoSEQ multiplex PCR assay. This is the immuneACCESS table as TCRdb keeps it, with only in-frame sequences that have V and J called. A part of the clones is gone; compared with another copy, unresolved V genes explain less than half, and the rest is unexplained. This sample holds about 190,000 clones; about 90% were observed only once. 0.55% to 0.8% of the sample comes from the top ten. Sequencing was done on a sample of peripheral blood. These receptors all come from a middle-aged man with acute or convalescent COVID-19.

The V and J genes are TRBV10-1 and TRBJ2-7, with 8 bases matching TRBD2. V gave up 5 bases and J gave up 5 bases; unmatched junction bases: 11. Germline V gives CDR1 WNHNN, CDR2 SYGVQD (reference sequence). The CDR3 totals 15 residues. CDR3 region: CASSPSGSGKNEQYF. The CDR3 DNA is TGCGCCAGCAGTCCCTCGGGTAGCGGGAAAAACGAGCAGTACTTC.

The rearrangement joins TRBV5-4 to TRBJ1-2; possibly TRBD1 for D (5 bases). The V gene lost 4 bases and the J gene lost 5 bases, with 21 bases spanning the gap. Looked up from germline, CDR1 is SGHNT and CDR2 is YYREEE (reference sequence). The CDR3 spans 16 residues. The CDR3, as DNA: TGTGCCAGCAGCCCTGGAGACTCGGGGGGGTTATATGGCTACACCTTC. This codes for CASSPGDSGGLYGYTF.

The rearrangement joins TRBV4-2 to TRBJ2-2; D call uncertain. There are 15 residues in the CDR3. V dropped 3 bases and J dropped 0 bases, with 8 bases sitting between them. Germline V gives CDR1 LGHNA, CDR2 YNFKEQ. CDR3 sequence: CASSHIQTNTGELFF. The CDR3 DNA sequence: TGTGCCAGCAGCCACATACAAACGAACACCGGGGAGCTGTTTTTT.

This sequence joins TRBV21-1 and TRBJ1-1; the table gives TRBD1 as D, unverified against the DNA. TRBV21-1 is tagged as a pseudogene. The CDR3 has 17 amino acids. CDR3 in DNA: TGTGCCAGCAGCAGAAGACAGGGGTTAGTTATGAACACTGAAGCTTTCTTT. Translating it yields CASSRRQGLVMNTEAFF.

The genes are TRBV28 and TRBJ1-5; tentative D call: TRBD1 (5 bases). Germline V gene lookup returns CDR1 MDHEN and CDR2 SYDVKM. V lost 7 bases and J 5 bases, leaving 15 bases between the germline ends. The CDR3 totals 14 residues. The CDR3 loop reads CASTTGGVHQPQHF. CDR3 coding DNA: TGTGCCAGCACTACGGGGGGTGTGCATCAGCCCCAGCATTTT.

V usage is TRBV11-2 and J usage is TRBJ1-1, with TRBD1 as a possible D gene (5 bases). CDR1 and CDR2 from the germline V gene are SGHAT and FQNNGV. Trimming removed 3 bases from V and 0 bases from J, with 14 bases in between. The CDR3 loop spans 16 amino acids. The CDR3 coding sequence is TGTGCCAGCAGCTTGAGTCAGGGTTTCCTGAACACTGAAGCTTTCTTT. Translating gives CASSLSQGFLNTEAFF.

This chain links TRBV5-4 with TRBJ2-7, with TRBD1 matching 7 bases. Trimming took 1 base from V and 5 from J; bases not matched to a gene: 3. The CDR3 is 13 residues long. The V gene's germline CDR1 is SGHNT and CDR2 YYREEE (reference sequence). CDR3 DNA: TGTGCCAGCAGCTTGACAGGGGTCGACGAGCAGTACGTC. It is translated as CASSLTGVDEQYV.

This sequence joins TRBV27 and TRBJ2-1; TRBD2 agrees at 12 bases. Germline trimming cut 9 bases from V and 3 bases from J; bases unmatched to any gene: 9. This CDR3 has 16 amino acids. From germline, CDR1 is MNHEY and CDR2 SMNVEV (reference sequence). DNA for the CDR3: TGTGCCAGTCGGACTAGCGGGGCGCAGCTCTACAATGAGCAGTTCTTC. It translates to CASRTSGAQLYNEQFF.

There are a few counts of this clone. The V and J genes are TRBV6-5 and TRBJ2-1; 7 bases are shared with TRBD1. Germline V gene sequence: CDR1 MNHEY, CDR2 SVGAGI. The length of the CDR3 is 14 residues. With V trimmed by 5 bases and J by 4 bases, 5 bases remained unmatched. CDR3 nucleotide sequence: TGTGCCAGCAGTCGACAGGGCGGGTACAATGAGCAGTTCTTC. Translating it yields CASSRQGGYNEQFF.

The CDR3 reads CASSMRQGAIETQYF. The CDR3 bases are TGTGCCAGCAGTATGCGACAGGGGGCGATAGAGACCCAGTACTTC. V is TRBV27 and J is TRBJ2-5; TRBD1 aligns across 10 bases. CDR1 is MNHEY and CDR2 is SMNVEV in the germline V gene (reference sequence). CDR3 length: 15 amino acids. V trimming: 5 bases; J trimming: 4 bases; junction bases outside the gene matches: 7.

The chain combines TRBV6-2 or TRBV6-3 with TRBJ1-1; D unclear. This CDR3 is 14 amino acids long. The germline gives CDR1 MNHEY, CDR2 SVGEGT. Trimming removed 3 bases at V and 2 bases at J, with 10 bases between. In DNA form, the CDR3 reads TGTGCCAGCAGTTATGGCAGTACCAACACTGAAGCTTTCTTT. Its protein product is CASSYGSTNTEAFF.

This chain links TRBV24-1 with TRBJ2-5, with 10 bases that match TRBD1. From germline, CDR1 is KGHDR and CDR2 SFDVKD. This CDR3 comprises 15 residues. Trimming at V came to 3 bases and at J to 5 bases, leaving 5 bases not matched to a gene. The CDR3 loop is CATSDPGQGWETQYF. The CDR3 DNA reads TGTGCCACCAGTGATCCGGGACAGGGGTGGGAGACCCAGTACTTC.

A few counts support this clone. The rearrangement links TRBV7-2 to TRBJ2-7; 7 nucleotides align to TRBD1. This CDR3 comprises 15 residues. V shed 2 bases, J shed 5 bases, and the junction held 9 bases outside the gene matches. From germline, CDR1 is SGHTA and CDR2 FQGNSA. DNA of the CDR3: TGTGCCAGCAGCTTAAAGGGGGCCGCGGGTCACGAGCAGTACTTC. This encodes CASSLKGAAGHEQYF.

J is TRBJ2-4 and V is TRBV4-1; TRBD1 is a possible D gene (5 bases). Germline-derived CDR1 and CDR2 are MGHRA and YSYEKL. Trimming removed 4 bases from V and 4 bases from J, with 14 bases in between. The CDR3 has 15 residues. For the CDR3, the DNA is TGCGCCAGCAGCCTTCGAAGACAGTCTAAAAACATTCAGTACTTC. Its translation is CASSLRRQSKNIQYF.

This chain connects TRBV6-1 to TRBJ2-3; tentative D call: TRBD1 (6 bases). The CDR3 has 16 residues. Germline V lookup: CDR1 MNHNS, CDR2 SASEGT. V was shortened by 3 bases and J by 6 bases, with 19 bases between the two germline ends. The CDR3: CASSEGAGHRGDTQYF. CDR3 in DNA: TGTGCCAGCAGTGAGGGGGCCGGGCACCGGGGCGATACGCAGTATTTT.

This chain connects TRBV7-2 to TRBJ1-1; D not certain. V was cut by 0 bases and J by 0 bases, with 5 bases left in between. Germline V lookup: CDR1 SGHTA, CDR2 FQGNSA. The CDR3 is 14 amino acids. The CDR3 region has the DNA TGTGCCAGCAGCTTAGCTCTCGTGAACACTGAAGCTTTCTTT. This gives the protein CASSLALVNTEAFF.

This chain joins TRBV5-5 and TRBJ1-2; TRBD1 matches at 9 bases. The V gene's germline CDR1 is SGHKS and CDR2 YYEKEE (reference sequence). The CDR3 runs 17 residues. Germline trimming cut 0 bases from V and 0 bases from J; bases unmatched to any gene: 6. The chain's CDR3 is CASSLVGTGSSNYGYTF. The CDR3 nucleotides read TGTGCCAGCAGCTTGGTAGGGACAGGGTCTTCTAACTATGGCTACACCTTC. The full variable domain, completed using reference TRBV5-5 and TRBJ1-2, is DAGVTQSPTHLIKTRGQQVTLRCSPISGHKSVSWYQQVLGQGPQFIFQYYEKEERGRGNFPDRFSARQFPNYSSELNVNALLLGDSALYLCASSLVGTGSSNYGYTFGSGTRLTVV.

This chain joins TRBV9 and TRBJ2-7, with D possibly TRBD2 on 8 matching bases. CDR1 SGDLS and CDR2 YYNGEE come from the germline V gene. V dropped 3 bases and J dropped 13 bases, with 23 bases sitting between them. This CDR3 contains 14 residues. The CDR3 loop reads CASSAGTASGGQYF. In DNA form, the CDR3 reads TGTGCCAGCAGCGCAGGGACAGCGAGCGGGGGCCAATACTTC.

The CDR3 here is CASGTRGGAGEQFF. CDR3 coding DNA: TGTGCCAGCGGTACCCGGGGGGGGGCAGGTGAGCAGTTCTTC. This chain connects TRBV11-2 to TRBJ2-1, with 8 bases identical to TRBD2. Germline V gives CDR1 SGHAT, CDR2 FQNNGV. The length of the CDR3 is 14 residues. J lost 9 bases, V lost 8 bases, and 12 bases had no gene match.

CDR3 sequence reads: CASSFLWGWPQHF. The CDR3 region has the DNA TGTGCCAGCAGCTTCTTGTGGGGCTGGCCCCAGCATTTT. The rearrangement joins TRBV7-2 to TRBJ1-5; D is perhaps TRBD1 (5 bases). This CDR3 is built from 13 residues. V lost 3 bases, J lost 9 bases, and 12 bases lay in between. Germline lookup yields CDR1 SGHTA and CDR2 FQGNSA.

This chain links TRBV11-2 with TRBJ2-1; D is perhaps TRBD2 (5 bases). The length of the CDR3 is 14 residues. Trimming left V 5 bases short and J 2 bases short, with 10 bases between. Germline lookup yields CDR1 SGHAT and CDR2 FQNNGV. CDR3 region: CASSLDGTYNEQFF. DNA of the CDR3: TGTGCCAGCAGCCTGGACGGGACCTACAATGAGCAGTTCTTC.

V gene TRBV18 combines with J gene TRBJ1-5; D possibly corresponds to TRBD1 (5 bases). The CDR3 is 13 amino acids. V shed 4 bases and J shed 5 bases, with 9 bases lying between them. The germline CDR1 and CDR2 sequences are KGHSH and LQKENI. The DNA for the CDR3 is TGTGCCAGCTCACGGGAAGGGGATCAGCCCCAGCATTTT. It encodes CASSREGDQPQHF. Combining the CDR3 with reference TRBV18 and TRBJ1-5 gives the whole variable domain NAGVMQNPRHLVRRRGQEARLRCSPMKGHSHVYWYRQLPEEGLKFMVYLQKENIIDESGMPKERFSAEFPKEGPSILRIQQVVRGDSAAYFCASSREGDQPQHFGDGTRLSIL.

The chain uses TRBV23-1 and TRBJ2-6; TRBD2 might be the D (6 bases). TRBV23-1 is annotated as an ORF whose role is uncertain. The CDR3 sequence is 15 residues long. V lost 1 base and J 4 bases, leaving 8 bases between the germline ends. CDR3: CASSQWRAGANVLTF. Here the CDR3 DNA reads TGCGCCAGCAGTCAATGGAGGGCAGGGGCCAACGTCCTGACTTTC.

V is TRBV11-2 and J is TRBJ2-2, with D unresolved. Germline V gene sequence: CDR1 SGHAT, CDR2 FQNNGV. The CDR3 covers 15 residues. Trimming shortened V by 1 base and J by 0 bases, and 6 bases separated the two germline ends. CDR3 sequence (DNA): TGTGCCAGCAGCTTAGCACGGTCGAACACCGGGGAGCTGTTTTTT. Protein: CASSLARSNTGELFF. Full variable domain (rest looked up from reference TRBV11-2 and TRBJ2-2): EAGVAQSPRYKIIEKRQSVAFWCNPISGHATLYWYQQILGQGPKLLIQFQNNGVVDDSQLPKDRFSAERLKGVDSTLKIQPAKLEDSAVYLCASSLARSNTGELFFGEGSRLTVL.

J is TRBJ1-1 and V is TRBV6-2 or TRBV6-3; 7 positions agree with TRBD1. Germline V gives CDR1 MNHEY, CDR2 SVGEGT. This CDR3 is 14 amino acids long. V shed 0 bases, J shed 9 bases, and the junction held 7 bases outside the gene matches. The CDR3 spells CASSYSHSGQKAFF. The CDR3 DNA follows: TGTGCCAGCAGTTACTCTCACTCGGGACAGAAAGCTTTCTTT.

The CDR3 nucleotides are TGTGCCAGCAGCTCGGGGGTATCTGGGGCCAACGTCCTGACTTTC. It encodes CASSSGVSGANVLTF. The chain has TRBV7-2 and TRBJ2-6; a possible D gene is TRBD2 (6 bases). The CDR3 loop spans 15 amino acids. CDR1 is SGHTA and CDR2 is FQGNSA in the germline V gene. With 4 bases removed from V and 1 base from J, the gap between germline ends came to 8 bases.

The chain couples TRBV4-1 to TRBJ2-7, with TRBD2 matching over 10 bases. Trimming cost V 0 bases and J 4 bases; bases outside gene matches: 12. Germline loops: CDR1 MGHRA, CDR2 YSYEKL. The CDR3 is made up of 18 amino acids. CDR3: CASSQERGILAGDYEQYF. The CDR3 coding sequence is TGCGCCAGCAGCCAAGAAAGGGGTATCCTAGCGGGAGATTACGAGCAGTACTTC.

V usage is TRBV21-1 and J usage is TRBJ1-2; the table's TRBD1 call for D was not verified on the DNA. TRBV21-1 is listed as a pseudogene. The CDR3 runs to 18 residues. CDR3 residues: CASSKAGRDKGLGRGYTF. CDR3 in DNA: TGTGCCAGCAGCAAAGCAGGCAGGGACAAGGGTCTTGGAAGAGGCTACACCTTC.

This clone has just one count. The V call is TRBV18, the J call TRBJ2-2, with D possibly matching TRBD1 (5 bases). CDR3 length equals 16 residues. V lost 6 bases, J lost 0 bases, and 14 bases lay in between. Germline V gene data show CDR1 as KGHSH and CDR2 as LQKENI. The CDR3 coding sequence is TGTGCCAGCTCCCCTCTGGTGACAGCGAACACCGGGGAGCTGTTTTTT. Its protein is CASSPLVTANTGELFF.

This chain links TRBV27 with TRBJ2-7, with unresolved D. Germline CDR1 and CDR2: MNHEY and SMNVEV (reference sequence). The V and J ends lost 11 bases and 3 bases respectively, with 11 bases between them. This CDR3 is built from 11 residues. The CDR3 is CALRGDYEQYV. CDR3 DNA: TGTGCCTTGCGAGGAGACTACGAGCAGTACGTC.

The rearrangement joins TRBV5-5 to TRBJ2-1; TRBD1 aligns across 8 bases. This CDR3 comprises 14 residues. Trimming took 4 bases from V and 8 from J; bases not matched to a gene: 8. The germline CDR1 and CDR2 sequences are SGHKS and YYEKEE (reference sequence). The CDR3 spells CASSKGQGWDEQFF. The CDR3 DNA follows: TGTGCCAGCAGCAAAGGACAGGGATGGGATGAGCAGTTCTTC.